The 7 T cell receptor beta chains below were found in one sample sequenced in a study of a mutant IDH1 vaccine in newly diagnosed glioma (dated by TCRdb to about 2021). Receptors were amplified or captured by the immunoSEQ multiplex PCR assay. The immuneACCESS repertoire file appears here via TCRdb, limited to in-frame rearrangements. These files lack a portion of the clones; in checked studies, under half of the deficit traces to unresolved V genes, and the cause of the others is not known. Within this sample are about 51,000 clones, with more than 70% of them counted one time only. 1.8% of the sample rests with the top ten. Per the publication, the time point label means: week 5, during vaccination. A 20-mer mutant IDH1 peptide at 300 micrograms in Montanide made up each vaccine dose, which was injected subcutaneously together with topical imiquimod. For these TCRs, the target antigens are not known.

Sequenced material: PBMCs, taken from a glioma patient whose treatment included an IDH1 peptide vaccine. Source of these receptors: a woman in her forties with glioma.

V and J are TRBV6-1 and TRBJ1-2; a weak D match, TRBD1 (6 bases). The germline V gene has CDR1 MNHNS and CDR2 SASEGT. The V end was cut by 0 bases, the J end by 8 bases, with 10 bases between. This CDR3 is 13 amino acids long. Here the CDR3 reads CASSEARGGGYTF. CDR3 DNA sequence: TGTGCCAGCAGTGAAGCGAGGGGGGGCGGCTACACCTTC.

This clone was detected only a few times. The rearrangement links TRBV2 to TRBJ1-1; D is undetermined. Looked up from germline, CDR1 is SNHLY and CDR2 is FYNNEI. This CDR3 contains 13 residues. The germline V and J ends were trimmed by 5 bases and 1 base, with 8 bases remaining between them. As DNA, the CDR3 is TGTGCCAGCAGTCGCAGAGCGAACACTGAAGCTTTCTTT. Translated: CASSRRANTEAFF.

This clone was seen a single time. The chain has TRBV5-1 and TRBJ1-3; D unclear. V was trimmed by 0 bases and J by 0 bases, leaving 10 bases between them. Germline assignment: CDR1 SGHRS and CDR2 YFSETQ. The CDR3 consists of 16 residues. The CDR3 DNA reads as TGCGCCAGCAGCTTGGCGGCTCAAGGCTCTGGAAACACCATATATTTT. Its translation is CASSLAAQGSGNTIYF.

J is TRBJ1-6 and V is TRBV18; weak D call: TRBD1 (5 bases). Trimming removed 5 bases from V and 8 bases from J, with 13 bases in between. The V gene's germline CDR1 is KGHSH and CDR2 LQKENI. This CDR3 spans 14 amino acids. In DNA, the CDR3 is TGTGCCAGCTCATACACCGAAGGGGATTCACCCCTCCACTTT. The encoded protein is CASSYTEGDSPLHF.

The genes are TRBV30 and TRBJ1-2, with D possibly matching TRBD1 (6 bases). CDR1 and CDR2 from the germline V gene are GTSNPN and SVGIG (reference sequence). This CDR3 has 12 amino acids. The V end was cut by 0 bases, the J end by 8 bases, with 10 bases between. The CDR3: CAWSVGGNGYTF. CDR3 nucleotides: TGTGCCTGGAGTGTAGGGGGTAACGGCTACACCTTC.

The chain joins TRBV29-1 to TRBJ2-2, with 10 bases fitting TRBD2. In germline, CDR1 is SQVTM, CDR2 ANQGSEA. The CDR3 loop spans 15 amino acids. J gave up 2 bases and V 4 bases, and 4 bases lay outside the gene matches. The CDR3 spells CSVGLAGRNTGELFF. The CDR3 DNA is TGCAGCGTTGGACTAGCGGGCCGTAACACCGGGGAGCTGTTTTTT.

This clone was detected a few times. The chain couples TRBV9 to TRBJ1-1, with D possibly being TRBD1 (5 bases). CDR1 is SGDLS and CDR2 is YYNGEE in the germline V gene. This CDR3 is 14 amino acids long. The V end was cut by 6 bases, the J end by 1 base, with 13 bases between. The CDR3 spells CASTREGRNTEAFF. The CDR3 DNA follows: TGTGCCAGCACCCGTGAGGGGAGGAACACTGAAGCTTTCTTT.